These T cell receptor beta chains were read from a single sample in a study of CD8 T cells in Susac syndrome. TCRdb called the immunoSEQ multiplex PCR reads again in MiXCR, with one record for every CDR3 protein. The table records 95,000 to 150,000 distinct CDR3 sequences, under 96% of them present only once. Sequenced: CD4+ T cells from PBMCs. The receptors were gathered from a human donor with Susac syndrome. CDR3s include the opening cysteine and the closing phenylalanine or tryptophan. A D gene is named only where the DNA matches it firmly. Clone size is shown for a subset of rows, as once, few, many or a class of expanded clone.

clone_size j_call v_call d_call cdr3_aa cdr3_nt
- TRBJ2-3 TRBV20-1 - CSAMIRGSTDTQYF TGCAGTGCTATGATAAGGGGGAGCACAGATACGCAGTATTTT
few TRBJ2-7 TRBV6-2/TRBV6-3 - CASSRNDEQYF TGTGCCAGCAGCCGTAACGACGAGCAGTACTTC
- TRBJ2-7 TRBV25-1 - CASRGGLYEQYF TGTGCCAGCAGGGGGGGGCTCTACGAGCAGTACTTC
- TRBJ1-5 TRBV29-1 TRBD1 CSVERGQGTSNQPQHF TGCAGCGTTGAAAGGGGACAGGGGACGAGCAATCAGCCCCAGCATTTT
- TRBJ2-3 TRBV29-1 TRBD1 CSERDRGTDTQYF TGCAGTGAGAGGGACAGGGGTACAGATACGCAGTATTTT
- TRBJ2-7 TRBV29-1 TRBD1 CSVDWTGTEQYF TGCAGCGTTGATTGGACAGGGACCGAGCAGTACTTC
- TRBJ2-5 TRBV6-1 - CASSISLTGTGETQYF TGTGCCAGCAGCATCTCTTTGACAGGTACCGGAGAGACCCAGTACTTC
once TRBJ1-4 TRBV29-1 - CSVRTASEKLFF TGCAGCGTCAGGACAGCGAGTGAAAAACTGTTTTTT
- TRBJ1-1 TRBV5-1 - CASSSPGLPNTEAFF TGCGCCAGCAGCTCCCCCGGGCTGCCGAACACTGAAGCTTTCTTT
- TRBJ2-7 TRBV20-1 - CSARVSGGAYEQYF TGCAGTGCTAGAGTTAGCGGAGGCGCCTACGAGCAGTACTTC
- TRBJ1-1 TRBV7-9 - CASSATENTEAFF TGTGCCAGCAGCGCCACAGAGAACACTGAAGCTTTCTTT
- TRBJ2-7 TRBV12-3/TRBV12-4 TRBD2 CASSSRTSGRGEQYF TGTGCCAGCAGTTCTAGGACTAGCGGGAGGGGCGAGCAGTACTTC